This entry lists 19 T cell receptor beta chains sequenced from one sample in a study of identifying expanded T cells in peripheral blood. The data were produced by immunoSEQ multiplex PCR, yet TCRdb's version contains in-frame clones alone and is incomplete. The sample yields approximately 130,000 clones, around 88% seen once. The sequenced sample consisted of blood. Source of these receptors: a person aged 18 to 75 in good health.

The CDR3 loop is CASSQGIGGTRYEQFF. As DNA, the CDR3 is TGTGCCAGCAGCCAGGGGATTGGAGGGACACGCTATGAGCAGTTCTTC. The rearrangement links TRBV11-2 to TRBJ2-1; either TRBD1 or TRBD2 may fit D (6 bases each). There are 16 residues in the CDR3. The germline V gene encodes CDR1 SGHAT and CDR2 FQNNGV. The V end lost 5 bases, the J end lost 8 bases, and 22 bases lay between the germline ends. Full variable domain (remainder filled in from reference TRBV11-2 and TRBJ2-1): EAGVAQSPRYKIIEKRQSVAFWCNPISGHATLYWYQQILGQGPKLLIQFQNNGVVDDSQLPKDRFSAERLKGVDSTLKIQPAKLEDSAVYLCASSQGIGGTRYEQFFGPGTRLTVL.

The CDR3 nucleotides are TGTGCCAGTACCAAGACGTTCCAAACAGATACGCAGTATTTT. Protein product: CASTKTFQTDTQYF. This rearrangement joins TRBV19 to TRBJ2-3; D is unresolved. This CDR3 is built from 14 residues. From germline, CDR1 is LNHDA and CDR2 SQIVND (reference sequence). The V and J ends lost 7 bases and 3 bases respectively, with 14 bases between them.

CDR3 residues: CASSETTSADTQYF. CDR3 nucleotide sequence: TGTGCCAGCAGTGAAACTACTAGCGCAGATACGCAGTATTTT. The chain joins TRBV2 to TRBJ2-3; 7 nucleotides line up with TRBD2. The germline V gene has CDR1 SNHLY and CDR2 FYNNEI. V gave up 2 bases and J gave up 4 bases; unmatched junction bases: 3. The CDR3 length is 14 residues.

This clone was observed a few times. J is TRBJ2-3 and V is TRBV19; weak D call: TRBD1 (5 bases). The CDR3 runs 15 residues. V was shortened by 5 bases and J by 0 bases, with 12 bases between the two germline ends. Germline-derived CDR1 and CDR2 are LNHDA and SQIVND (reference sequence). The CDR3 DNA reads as TGTGCCAGTAGTTACCAGACAGCCAGCACAGATACGCAGTATTTT. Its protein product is CASSYQTASTDTQYF.

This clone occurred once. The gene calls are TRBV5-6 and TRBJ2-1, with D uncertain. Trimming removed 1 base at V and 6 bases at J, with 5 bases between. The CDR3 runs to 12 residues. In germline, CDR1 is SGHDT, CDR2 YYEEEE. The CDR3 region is CASSLKLNEQFF. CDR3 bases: TGTGCCAGCAGCTTGAAACTCAATGAGCAGTTCTTC. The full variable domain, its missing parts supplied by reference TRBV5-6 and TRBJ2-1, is DAGVTQSPTHLIKTRGQQVTLRCSPKSGHDTVSWYQQALGQGPQFIFQYYEEEERQRGNFPDRFSGHQFPNYSSELNVNALLLGDSALYLCASSLKLNEQFFGPGTRLTVL.

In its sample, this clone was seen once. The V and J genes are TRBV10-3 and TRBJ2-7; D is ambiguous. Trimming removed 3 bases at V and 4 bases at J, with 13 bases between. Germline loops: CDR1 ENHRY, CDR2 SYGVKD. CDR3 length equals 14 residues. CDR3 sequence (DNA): TGTGCCATCAGTGACACGGGTCTCAATTACGAGCAGTACTTC. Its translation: CAISDTGLNYEQYF.

CDR3 DNA: TGTGCCAGCAGCCAAGATCGGAGGCTAGGGACAGGGGGACTCGAGCAGTACTTC. Translation gives CASSQDRRLGTGGLEQYF. This sequence joins TRBV4-2 and TRBJ2-7; 11 bases agree with TRBD1. The CDR3 sequence is 18 residues long. V trimming: 0 bases; J trimming: 6 bases; junction bases outside the gene matches: 13. Germline V gene data show CDR1 as LGHNA and CDR2 as YNFKEQ.

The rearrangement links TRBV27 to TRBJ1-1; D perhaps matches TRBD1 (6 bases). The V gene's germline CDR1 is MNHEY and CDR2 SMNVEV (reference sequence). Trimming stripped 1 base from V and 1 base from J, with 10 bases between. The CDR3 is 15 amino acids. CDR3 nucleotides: TGTGCCAGCAGTTTATTTCAGGGGACGAACACTGAAGCTTTCTTT. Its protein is CASSLFQGTNTEAFF.

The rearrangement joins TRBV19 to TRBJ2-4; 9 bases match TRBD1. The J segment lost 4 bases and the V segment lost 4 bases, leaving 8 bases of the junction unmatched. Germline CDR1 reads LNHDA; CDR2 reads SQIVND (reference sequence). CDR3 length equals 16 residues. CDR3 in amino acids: CASSKGQGEGKNIQYF. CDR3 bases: TGTGCCAGTAGTAAGGGACAGGGAGAAGGTAAAAACATTCAGTACTTC.

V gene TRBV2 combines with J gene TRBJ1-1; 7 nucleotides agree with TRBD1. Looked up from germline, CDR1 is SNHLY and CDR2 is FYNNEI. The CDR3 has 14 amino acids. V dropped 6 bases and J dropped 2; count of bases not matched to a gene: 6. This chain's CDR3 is CASSAGQLNTEAFF. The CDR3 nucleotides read TGTGCCAGCAGCGCGGGACAGCTCAACACTGAAGCTTTCTTT.

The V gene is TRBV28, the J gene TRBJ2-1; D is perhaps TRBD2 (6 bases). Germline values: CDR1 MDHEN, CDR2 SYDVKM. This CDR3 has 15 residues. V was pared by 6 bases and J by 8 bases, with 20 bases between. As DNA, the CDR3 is TGTGCCAGCAGCATACCGGCCATCTCTAGCGATGAGCAGTTCTTC. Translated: CASSIPAISSDEQFF.

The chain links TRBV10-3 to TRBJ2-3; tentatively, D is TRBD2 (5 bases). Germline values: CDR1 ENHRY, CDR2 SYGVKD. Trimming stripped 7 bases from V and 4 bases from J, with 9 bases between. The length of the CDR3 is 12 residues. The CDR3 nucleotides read TGTGCCATCACCGGGGTCGCAGATACGCAGTATTTT. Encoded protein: CAITGVADTQYF.

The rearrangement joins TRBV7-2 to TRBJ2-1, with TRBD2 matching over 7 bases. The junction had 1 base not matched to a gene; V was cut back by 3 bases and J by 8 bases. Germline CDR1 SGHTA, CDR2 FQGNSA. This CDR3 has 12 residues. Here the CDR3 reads CASSFTSDEQFF. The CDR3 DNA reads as TGTGCCAGCAGCTTCACTAGCGATGAGCAGTTCTTC.

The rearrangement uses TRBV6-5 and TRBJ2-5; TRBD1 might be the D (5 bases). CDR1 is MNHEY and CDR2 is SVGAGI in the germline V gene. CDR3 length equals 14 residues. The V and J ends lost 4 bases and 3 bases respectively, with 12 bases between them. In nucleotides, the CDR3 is TGTGCCAGCAGTTTAACGGCAGGGAAAGAGACCCAGTACTTC. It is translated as CASSLTAGKETQYF.

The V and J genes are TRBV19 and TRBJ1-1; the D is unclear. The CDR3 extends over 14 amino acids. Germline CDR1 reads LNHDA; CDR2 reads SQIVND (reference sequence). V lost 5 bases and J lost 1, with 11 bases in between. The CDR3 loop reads CASSYGAPNTEAFF. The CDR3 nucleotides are TGTGCCAGTAGTTATGGTGCCCCGAACACTGAAGCTTTCTTT.

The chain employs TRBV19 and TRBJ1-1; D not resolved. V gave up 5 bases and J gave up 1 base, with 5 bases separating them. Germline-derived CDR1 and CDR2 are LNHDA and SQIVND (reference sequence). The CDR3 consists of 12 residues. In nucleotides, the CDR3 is TGTGCCAGTAGTTGGACGAACACTGAAGCTTTCTTT. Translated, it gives CASSWTNTEAFF.

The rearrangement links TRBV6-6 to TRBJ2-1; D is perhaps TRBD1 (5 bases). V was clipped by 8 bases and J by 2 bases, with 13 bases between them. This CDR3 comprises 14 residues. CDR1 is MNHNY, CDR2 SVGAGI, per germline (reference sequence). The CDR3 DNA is TGTGCCAGCCTCCAGGGTACCACCTACAATGAGCAGTTCTTC. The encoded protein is CASLQGTTYNEQFF.

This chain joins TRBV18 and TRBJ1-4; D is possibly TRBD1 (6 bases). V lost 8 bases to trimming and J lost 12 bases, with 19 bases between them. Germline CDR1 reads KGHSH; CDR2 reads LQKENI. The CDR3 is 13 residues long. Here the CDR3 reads CASTRDMIDELFF. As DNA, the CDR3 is TGTGCCAGCACCCGGGACATGATCGATGAACTGTTTTTT.

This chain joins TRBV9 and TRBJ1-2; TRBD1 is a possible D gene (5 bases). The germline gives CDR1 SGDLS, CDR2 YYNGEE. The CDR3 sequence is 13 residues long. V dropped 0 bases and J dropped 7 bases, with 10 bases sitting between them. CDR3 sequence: CASSVEGEGGYTF. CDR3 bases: TGTGCCAGCAGCGTAGAAGGGGAGGGTGGCTACACCTTC.